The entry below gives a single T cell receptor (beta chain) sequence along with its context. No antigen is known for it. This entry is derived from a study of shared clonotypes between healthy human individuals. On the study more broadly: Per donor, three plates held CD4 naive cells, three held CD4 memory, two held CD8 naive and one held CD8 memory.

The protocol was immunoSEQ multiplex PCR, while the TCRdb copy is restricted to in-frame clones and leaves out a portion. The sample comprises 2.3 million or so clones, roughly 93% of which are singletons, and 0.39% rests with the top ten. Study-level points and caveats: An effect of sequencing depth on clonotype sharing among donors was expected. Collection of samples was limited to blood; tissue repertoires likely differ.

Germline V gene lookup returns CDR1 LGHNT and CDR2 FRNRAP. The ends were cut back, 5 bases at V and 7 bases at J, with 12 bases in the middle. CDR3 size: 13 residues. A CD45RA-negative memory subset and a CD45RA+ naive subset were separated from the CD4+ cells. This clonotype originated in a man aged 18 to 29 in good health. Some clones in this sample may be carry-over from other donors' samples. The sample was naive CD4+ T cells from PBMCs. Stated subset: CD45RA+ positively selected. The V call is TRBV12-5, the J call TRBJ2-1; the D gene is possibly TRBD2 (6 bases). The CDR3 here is CASGRSGTNEQFF. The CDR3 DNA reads TGTGCTAGTGGTAGGTCAGGGACTAATGAGCAGTTCTTC.